The clone carrying this TCR beta chain turned up a few times. Antigen unknown. These data belong to a study of identical twins. Study findings and constraints: Among beta out-of-frame sequences, excess sharing between twins appeared weaker. Beta clonotypes that were abundant in cord blood contained fewer insertions, a pattern absent from memory repertoires. Twin-shared out-of-frame alpha sequences were enriched for low generation probability.

With 7 bases clipped from V and 7 bases from J, the junction kept 11 bases outside the gene matches. The CDR3 extends over 15 amino acids. The germline V gene encodes CDR1 GTSNPN and CDR2 SVGIG (reference sequence). A single record per CDR3 protein comes from TCRdb applying MiXCR to the 5' RACE reads. The sample has 1.5 million to 2 million distinct CDR3 sequences; around a third are singletons. The J gene is TRBJ2-4, the V gene TRBV30, with 12 bases fitting TRBD1. The TCR sequence derives from a newborn girl in good health. What was sequenced was cord blood. The CDR3 coding sequence is TGTGCCTTCCGGGGACAGGGGGCGCTTCTTAACATTCAGTACTTC. It codes for CAFRGQGALLNIQYF. Variable domain in full (rest from reference TRBV30 and TRBJ2-4): SQTIHQWPATLVQPVGSPLSLECTVEGTSNPNLYWYRQAAGRGLQLLFYSVGIGQISSEVPQNLSASRPQDRQFILSSKKLLLSDSGFYLCAFRGQGALLNIQYFGAGTRLSVL.